These T cell receptor beta chains were read from a single sample in a study of blood T cells in healthy people across ages. In TCRdb, the 5' RACE reads were re-called with MiXCR into one record per CDR3 protein. The sample lists 1,800,000 or so distinct CDR3 sequences, around 40% seen once, with under 30% in the top ten. Sequenced: blood. Receptors originate from a human donor in good health. Both conserved end residues are part of each CDR3. The order of the fields is J gene, V gene, D gene, clone size, CDR3 DNA, CDR3 protein. A D gene is named only where the DNA matches it firmly. Clone size is shown for a subset of rows, as once, few, many or a class of expanded clone.

TRBJ2-7	TRBV25-1	TRBD1	many	TGTGCCAGCAGTGAAGACAGGGGATCCTACGAGCAGTACTTC	CASSEDRGSYEQYF
TRBJ2-5	TRBV11-2	TRBD2	few	TGTGCCAGCAGCAAAGAACCGGGACTAGCGGGTTTGGAGCAGTACTTC	CASSKEPGLAGLEQYF
TRBJ2-3	TRBV3-1	NA	NA	TGTGCCAGCAGCCATGCGGGGACCACAGATACGCAGTATTTT	CASSHAGTTDTQYF
TRBJ2-3	TRBV7-3	NA	NA	TGTGCCAGCAGCTTAAGGCGGGGAGGCGCAGATACGCAGTATTTT	CASSLRRGGADTQYF
TRBJ1-1	TRBV24-1	NA	NA	TGTGCCACCAATAGGACCCGGATGAACACTGAAGCTTTCTTT	CATNRTRMNTEAFF
TRBJ1-4	TRBV4-3	TRBD1	NA	TGCGCCAGCAGCCAGCTCGACAGGGGGAATGAAAAACTGTTTTTT	CASSQLDRGNEKLFF
TRBJ1-2	TRBV7-2	NA	once	TGTGCCAGCAGCTTAGAACTGGAGGGATTGGAAGGGGGCTACACCTTC	CASSLELEGLEGGYTF
TRBJ2-7	TRBV6-2/TRBV6-3	NA	NA	TGTACCAGCAGTTACTTGGGACCACAATACGAGCAGTACTTC	CTSSYLGPQYEQYF
TRBJ1-4	TRBV4-2	NA	NA	TGTGCCAGCAGCCAATCCGGTAGTGAAAAACTGTTTTTT	CASSQSGSEKLFF
TRBJ2-1	TRBV20-1	TRBD2	few	TGCAGTGCCCAGAGGGCTAGCGGGGGGGCCGACAATGAGCAGTTCTTC	CSAQRASGGADNEQFF
TRBJ2-7	TRBV2	NA	few	TGTGCCAGCAGTGAAGTTTGCGAGCAGTACTTC	CASSEVCEQYF
TRBJ2-5	TRBV6-6	NA	many	TGTGCCAGCAGTAACAACCAAGAGACCCAGTACTTC	CASSNNQETQYF
TRBJ1-1	TRBV6-2/TRBV6-3	NA	NA	TGTGCCAGCAGTCCCCCGGGGGCGACCACTGAAGCTTTCTTT	CASSPPGATTEAFF
TRBJ1-2	TRBV7-2	TRBD1	once	TGTGCCAGCAGCCTGGACAGGGTGATGGGCTACACCTTC	CASSLDRVMGYTF
TRBJ1-2	TRBV20-1	NA	NA	TGCAGTGCTAGAGGAATCAGGACAGAGAATGGCTACACCTTC	CSARGIRTENGYTF
TRBJ2-4	TRBV20-1	NA	few	TGCAGTGCTAGAGATCTGTTCCTAGCCAAAAACATTCAGTACTTC	CSARDLFLAKNIQYF
TRBJ1-6	TRBV28	NA	NA	TGTGCCAGCAGTACCCACCCTACTATCGGGGATTCACCCCTCCACTTT	CASSTHPTIGDSPLHF
TRBJ1-4	TRBV29-1	NA	NA	TGCAGCGCCGTCCGGGGCAGTAGTGAAAAACTGTTTTTT	CSAVRGSSEKLFF
TRBJ2-5	TRBV5-1	NA	NA	TGCGCCAGCAGCTTGGGGCGAACGAGCGAGCAGTGCTTC	CASSLGRTSEQCF
TRBJ1-2	TRBV28	NA	NA	TGTGCCACCAAAAGGGGGTCTGTCAACTATGGCTACACCTTC	CATKRGSVNYGYTF
TRBJ2-3	TRBV13	TRBD1	few	TGTGCCAGCAGCTTAGATCCAGGGGGCTCGTCAGATACGCAGTATTTT	CASSLDPGGSSDTQYF
TRBJ2-7	TRBV27	NA	NA	TGTGCCAGCAGCCCCTGGGGAGGGGGGAGAGGCTACGAGCAGTACTTC	CASSPWGGGRGYEQYF
TRBJ2-3	TRBV4-1	NA	NA	TGCGCCAGCAGCCAAACTAGTACGACAGGATTAGTCACAGATACGCAGTATTTT	CASSQTSTTGLVTDTQYF
TRBJ1-5	TRBV20-1	TRBD1	NA	TGCAGTGCTTTAGACAGGGCCCATCGGCCCCAGCATTTT	CSALDRAHRPQHF
TRBJ1-1	TRBV9	NA	NA	TGTGCCAGCAGCCAAAAGACGACGGACCTTGAAGCTTTCTTT	CASSQKTTDLEAFF
TRBJ1-5	TRBV29-1	NA	NA	TGCAGCGTTGAAGGCAGGGAAACTCAGCCCCAGCATTTT	CSVEGRETQPQHF